The 22 T cell receptor beta chains in this list originate from one sample, sequenced in a study of T cell responses to AZD1222 COVID-19 vaccine. The table came from immunoSEQ multiplex PCR; TCRdb's copy has only in-frame clones and leaves some out. The data hold tens of thousands of clones, with roughly 87% observed a single time. This sample comprised peripheral blood, obtained 28 days after the second AZD1222 dose. These TCRs come from an adult who received the AZD1222 COVID-19 vaccine.

This clone was counted once. The chain has TRBV29-1 and TRBJ2-2; 10 bases line up with TRBD2. With V trimmed by 7 bases and J by 2 bases, 4 bases remained unmatched. Germline assignment: CDR1 SQVTM and CDR2 ANQGSEA. The CDR3 is 14 amino acids. Here the CDR3 DNA reads TGCAGCGCCTCTAGCGGGGGTAACACCGGGGAGCTGTTTTTT. Protein sequence: CSASSGGNTGELFF.

This rearrangement joins TRBV19 to TRBJ2-5; no definite D call. Germline-derived CDR1 and CDR2 are LNHDA and SQIVND (reference sequence). The CDR3 extends over 14 amino acids. V was trimmed by 0 bases and J by 5 bases, leaving 10 bases between them. The CDR3 sequence is CASSIDGVVETQYF. CDR3 in DNA: TGTGCCAGTAGTATAGATGGGGTGGTTGAGACCCAGTACTTC.

This chain connects TRBV19 to TRBJ2-3; D may match TRBD1 or TRBD2 (5 bases each). V was clipped by 6 bases and J by 0 bases, with 10 bases between them. Germline V gives CDR1 LNHDA, CDR2 SQIVND (reference sequence). The CDR3 is made up of 14 amino acids. In nucleotides, the CDR3 is TGTGCCAGTAGATTCGGGGCTAGCACAGATACGCAGTATTTT. Protein: CASRFGASTDTQYF.

This chain uses TRBV19 with TRBJ2-2; 7 bases align to TRBD2. V lost 4 bases to trimming and J lost 5 bases; unmatched junction nucleotides: 10. Germline loops: CDR1 LNHDA, CDR2 SQIVND (reference sequence). This CDR3 is built from 16 residues. CDR3 residues: CASSTSRAGATGELFF. As DNA, the CDR3 is TGTGCCAGTAGTACCAGCAGGGCGGGAGCTACCGGGGAGCTGTTTTTT. Complete variable domain (other parts from reference TRBV19 and TRBJ2-2): DGGITQSPKYLFRKEGQNVTLSCEQNLNHDAMYWYRQDPGQGLRLIYYSQIVNDFQKGDIAEGYSVSREKKESFPLTVTSAQKNPTAFYLCASSTSRAGATGELFFGEGSRLTVL.

This chain links TRBV25-1 with TRBJ1-4, with D possibly being TRBD1 (6 bases). The CDR3 is 13 residues long. V lost 1 base and J lost 15, with 15 bases in between. CDR1 and CDR2 from the germline V gene are MGHDK and SYGVNS. The CDR3 nucleotides read TGTGCCAGCAGTGAATCGACAGGTCCGGAGGTGTTTTTT. Its protein product is CASSESTGPEVFF.

The chain joins TRBV11-2 to TRBJ2-1, with 14 bases that match TRBD2. Germline CDR1 is SGHAT and CDR2 is FQNNGV. This CDR3 comprises 14 residues. J gave up 13 bases and V 5 bases, and 7 bases lay outside the gene matches. The CDR3 DNA reads TGTGCCAGCAGCCAGCCGACTAGCGGGAGGGCCCAGTTCTTC. This translates into CASSQPTSGRAQFF.

This rearrangement joins TRBV15 to TRBJ1-1, with 11 bases identical to TRBD1. In germline, CDR1 is LNHNV, CDR2 YYDKDF (reference sequence). V was pared by 0 bases and J by 5 bases, with 11 bases of the junction left unmatched. The CDR3 runs to 18 residues. DNA of the CDR3: TGTGCCACCAGCAGAGATGGACAGGGGGCGCTGTTTGGGACTGAAGCTTTCTTT. Protein product: CATSRDGQGALFGTEAFF. The full variable domain, in which reference TRBV15 and TRBJ1-1 provide the parts outside the CDR3, is DAMVIQNPRYQVTQFGKPVTLSCSQTLNHNVMYWYQQKSSQAPKLLFHYYDKDFNNEADTPDNFQSRRPNTSFCFLDIRSPGLGDTAMYLCATSRDGQGALFGTEAFFGQGTRLTVV.

The rearrangement uses TRBV23-1 and TRBJ2-1, with TRBD2 identical over 9 bases. TRBV23-1 is an ORF for which the function is uncertain. After removal of 0 bases from V and 4 bases from J, the junction contained 7 bases not matched to a gene. The CDR3 is 17 amino acids. The CDR3: CASSQSRTSELYNEQFF. The CDR3 coding sequence is TGCGCCAGCAGTCAATCTCGGACTAGCGAGCTATACAATGAGCAGTTCTTC.

V and J are TRBV7-2 and TRBJ2-2; D call uncertain. The V end was cut by 0 bases, the J end by 0 bases, with 5 bases between. This CDR3 contains 15 residues. The germline V gene encodes CDR1 SGHTA and CDR2 FQGNSA. The CDR3 DNA is TGTGCCAGCAGCTTAGCACTGACGAACACCGGGGAGCTGTTTTTT. This gives the protein CASSLALTNTGELFF.

The CDR3 sequence is CASSRGQGQGYTF. The CDR3 DNA reads as TGTGCCAGTTCAAGGGGACAGGGGCAGGGCTACACCTTC. The rearrangement uses TRBV19 and TRBJ1-2; TRBD1 matches 10 bases. CDR3 size: 13 residues. The germline V gene encodes CDR1 LNHDA and CDR2 SQIVND (reference sequence). Trimming took 8 bases from V and 8 from J; bases not matched to a gene: 8.

The chain combines TRBV6-2 or TRBV6-3 with TRBJ2-7; TRBD2 agrees at 10 bases. Per germline, CDR1 MNHEY and CDR2 SVGEGT. The V and J ends lost 5 bases and 4 bases, in that order; junction bases with no gene match: 5. The CDR3 covers 14 residues. The CDR3, as DNA: TGTGCCAGCAGTGCTAGCGGGGGCTTGTACGAGCAGTACTTC. It specifies CASSASGGLYEQYF.

This clone was seen only once. The gene calls are TRBV7-2 and TRBJ2-1, with unresolved D. CDR1 is SGHTA and CDR2 is FQGNSA in the germline V gene. V lost 2 bases to trimming and J lost 9 bases, with 8 bases between them. The CDR3 contains 12 residues. In DNA form, the CDR3 reads TGTGCCAGCAGCTTATGGGGTCCTGAGCAGTTCTTC. Residues: CASSLWGPEQFF.

The chain carries TRBV4-2 and TRBJ2-5; D might be TRBD2 (6 bases). The CDR3 length is 15 residues. The V gene's germline CDR1 is LGHNA and CDR2 YNFKEQ. V was trimmed by 1 base and J by 2 bases, leaving 11 bases between them. The CDR3 bases are TGTGCCAGCAGCCAAGGGCTCGGGACTCAAGAGACCCAGTACTTC. As protein: CASSQGLGTQETQYF.

The rearrangement links TRBV18 to TRBJ2-2; D perhaps matches TRBD2 (5 bases). The CDR3 consists of 16 residues. V was trimmed by 0 bases and J by 5 bases, leaving 13 bases between them. Looked up from germline, CDR1 is KGHSH and CDR2 is LQKENI. The CDR3 protein is CASSPPGLGSTGELFF. The DNA for the CDR3 is TGTGCCAGCTCACCACCTGGACTTGGGTCGACCGGGGAGCTGTTTTTT.

This chain joins TRBV5-1 and TRBJ1-1, with D possibly matching TRBD1 (5 bases). V lost 0 bases and J lost 5, with 11 bases in between. The germline V gene has CDR1 SGHRS and CDR2 YFSETQ. This CDR3 comprises 14 residues. As DNA, the CDR3 is TGCGCCAGCAGCTTGGGAGGGGTTCGGACTGAAGCTTTCTTT. This encodes CASSLGGVRTEAFF.

This chain joins TRBV28 and TRBJ1-1; D ambiguous. Trimming removed 6 bases at V and 1 base at J, with 9 bases between. In germline, CDR1 is MDHEN, CDR2 SYDVKM. The CDR3 extends over 13 amino acids. The CDR3 sequence: CASRLLGNTEAFF. CDR3 DNA sequence: TGTGCCAGCAGACTCTTGGGGAACACTGAAGCTTTCTTT.

V and J are TRBV9 and TRBJ2-3, with D possibly being TRBD1 or TRBD2 (5 bases each). Trimming stripped 2 bases from V and 6 bases from J, with 16 bases between. Germline CDR1 is SGDLS and CDR2 is YYNGEE. The CDR3 sequence is 15 residues long. The CDR3 is CASSVLGTSPDTQYF. In DNA, the CDR3 is TGTGCCAGCAGCGTGCTCGGGACCTCCCCGGATACGCAGTATTTT.

The genes are TRBV19 and TRBJ1-1, with a tentative D call TRBD1 (6 bases). Germline V lookup: CDR1 LNHDA, CDR2 SQIVND (reference sequence). Deletions cut 3 bases from V and 5 bases from J, with 10 bases between. The CDR3 spans 13 residues. CDR3 in DNA: TGTGCCAGTAGTATGAGGGGGAATACTGAAGCTTTCTTT. Its protein is CASSMRGNTEAFF.

The genes are TRBV29-1 and TRBJ1-1; D is unresolved. The germline gives CDR1 SQVTM, CDR2 ANQGSEA. There are 9 residues in the CDR3. Trimming cost V 5 bases and J 11 bases, with 9 bases left between them. The CDR3 DNA reads TGCAGCGTTTTTCCGCCTGCTTTCTTT. Residues: CSVFPPAFF.

The V gene is TRBV11-3, the J gene TRBJ2-3; D is unresolved. Germline CDR1 SGHNT, CDR2 YENEEA. V was cut by 5 bases and J by 7 bases, with 13 bases left in between. There are 13 residues in the CDR3. In DNA form, the CDR3 reads TGTGCCAGCAGCCCGGTGGACGCAAATACGCAGTATTTT. This codes for CASSPVDANTQYF.

J is TRBJ2-5 and V is TRBV28; 9 bases align to TRBD1. J was trimmed by 6 bases and V by 4 bases; bases with no gene match: 6. The CDR3 has 14 residues. The germline CDR1 and CDR2 sequences are MDHEN and SYDVKM. The CDR3 loop is CASSSGQGRKTQYF. For the CDR3, the DNA is TGTGCCAGCAGTTCGGGACAGGGTAGGAAGACCCAGTACTTC. Full variable domain (missing parts from reference TRBV28 and TRBJ2-5): DVKVTQSSRYLVKRTGEKVFLECVQDMDHENMFWYRQDPGLGLRLIYFSYDVKMKEKGDIPEGYSVSREKKERFSLILESASTNQTSMYLCASSSGQGRKTQYFGPGTRLLVL.

The chain recombines TRBV5-1 with TRBJ1-1; D is ambiguous. CDR1 SGHRS and CDR2 YFSETQ come from the germline V gene. The CDR3 sequence is 14 residues long. V was clipped by 0 bases and J by 1 base, with 7 bases between them. This CDR3 is CASSLVAENTEAFF. The CDR3 coding sequence is TGCGCCAGCAGCTTGGTTGCGGAGAACACTGAAGCTTTCTTT.